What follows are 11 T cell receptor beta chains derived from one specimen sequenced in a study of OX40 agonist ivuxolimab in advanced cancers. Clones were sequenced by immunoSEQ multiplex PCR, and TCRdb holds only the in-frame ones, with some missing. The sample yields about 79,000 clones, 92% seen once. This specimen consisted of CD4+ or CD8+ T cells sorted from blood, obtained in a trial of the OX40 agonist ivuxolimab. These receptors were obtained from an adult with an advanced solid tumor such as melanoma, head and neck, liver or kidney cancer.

CDR3 sequence (DNA): TGCGCCAGCAGACTAGCGGGGGGCTACAATGAGCAGTTCTTC. Amino acids: CASRLAGGYNEQFF. The chain has TRBV5-1 and TRBJ2-1; 12 bases fit TRBD2. This CDR3 has 14 residues. With 5 bases clipped from V and 3 bases from J, the junction kept 0 bases outside the gene matches. In germline, CDR1 is SGHRS, CDR2 YFSETQ.

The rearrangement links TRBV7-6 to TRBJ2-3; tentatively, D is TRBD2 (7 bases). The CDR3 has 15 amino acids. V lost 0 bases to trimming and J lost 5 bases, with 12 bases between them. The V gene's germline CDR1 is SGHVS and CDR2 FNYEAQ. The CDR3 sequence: CASSLARGGGDTQYF. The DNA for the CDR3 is TGTGCCAGCAGCTTAGCGCGAGGGGGGGGAGATACGCAGTATTTT.

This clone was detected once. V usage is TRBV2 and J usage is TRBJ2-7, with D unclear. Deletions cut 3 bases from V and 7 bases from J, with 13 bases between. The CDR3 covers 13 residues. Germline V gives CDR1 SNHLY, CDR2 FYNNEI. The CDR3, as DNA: TGTGCCAGCAGTGAGTACGGCTGGAGAGAGCAGTACTTC. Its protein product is CASSEYGWREQYF.

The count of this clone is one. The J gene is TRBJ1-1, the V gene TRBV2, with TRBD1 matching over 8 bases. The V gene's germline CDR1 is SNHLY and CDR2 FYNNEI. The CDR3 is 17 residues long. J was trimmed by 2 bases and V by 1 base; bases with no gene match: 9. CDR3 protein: CASSEVGFAGGNTEAFF. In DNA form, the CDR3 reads TGTGCCAGCAGTGAAGTGGGTTTCGCAGGGGGCAACACTGAAGCTTTCTTT.

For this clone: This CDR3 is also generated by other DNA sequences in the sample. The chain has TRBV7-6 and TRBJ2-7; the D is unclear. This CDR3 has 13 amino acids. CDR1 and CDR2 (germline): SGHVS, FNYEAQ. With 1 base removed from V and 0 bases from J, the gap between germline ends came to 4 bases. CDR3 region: CASSLESSYEQYF. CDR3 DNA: TGTGCCAGCAGCTTAGAGAGCTCCTACGAGCAGTACTTC.

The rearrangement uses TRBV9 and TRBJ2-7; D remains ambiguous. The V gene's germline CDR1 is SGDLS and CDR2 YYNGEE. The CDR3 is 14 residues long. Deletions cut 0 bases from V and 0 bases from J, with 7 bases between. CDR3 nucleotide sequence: TGTGCCAGCAGCGTAGGTTGGAGCTCCTACGAGCAGTACTTC. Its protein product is CASSVGWSSYEQYF.

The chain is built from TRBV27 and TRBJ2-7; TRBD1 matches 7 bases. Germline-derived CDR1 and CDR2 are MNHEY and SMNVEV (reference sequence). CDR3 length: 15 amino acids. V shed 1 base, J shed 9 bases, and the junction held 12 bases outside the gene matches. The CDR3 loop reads CASSLLGSDRTGQYF. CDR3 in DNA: TGTGCCAGCAGTTTATTGGGCTCGGACAGGACGGGGCAGTACTTC.

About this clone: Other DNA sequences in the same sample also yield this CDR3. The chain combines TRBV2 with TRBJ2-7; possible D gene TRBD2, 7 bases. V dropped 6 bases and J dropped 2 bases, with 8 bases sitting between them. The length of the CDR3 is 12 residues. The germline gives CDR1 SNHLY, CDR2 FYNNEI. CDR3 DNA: TGTGCCAGCAGAGGGGGGGCCTACGAGCAGTACTTC. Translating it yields CASRGGAYEQYF.

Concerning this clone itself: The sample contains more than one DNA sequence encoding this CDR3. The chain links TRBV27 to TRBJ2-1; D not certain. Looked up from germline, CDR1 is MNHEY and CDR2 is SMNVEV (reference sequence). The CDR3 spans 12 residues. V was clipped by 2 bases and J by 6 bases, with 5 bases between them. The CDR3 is CASSLIGNEQFF. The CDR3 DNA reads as TGTGCCAGCAGTTTAATAGGCAATGAGCAGTTCTTC.

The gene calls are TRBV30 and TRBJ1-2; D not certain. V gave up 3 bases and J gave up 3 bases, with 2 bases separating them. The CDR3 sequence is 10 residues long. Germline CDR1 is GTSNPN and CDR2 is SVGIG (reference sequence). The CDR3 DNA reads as TGTGCCTGGAGACACTATGGCTACACCTTC. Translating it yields CAWRHYGYTF.

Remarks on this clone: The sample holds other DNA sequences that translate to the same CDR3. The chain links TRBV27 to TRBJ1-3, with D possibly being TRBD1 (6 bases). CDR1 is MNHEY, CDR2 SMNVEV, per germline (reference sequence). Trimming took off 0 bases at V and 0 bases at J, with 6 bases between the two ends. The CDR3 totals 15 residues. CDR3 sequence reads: CASSLSGGSGNTIYF. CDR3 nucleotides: TGTGCCAGCAGTTTATCAGGGGGCTCTGGAAACACCATATATTTT.